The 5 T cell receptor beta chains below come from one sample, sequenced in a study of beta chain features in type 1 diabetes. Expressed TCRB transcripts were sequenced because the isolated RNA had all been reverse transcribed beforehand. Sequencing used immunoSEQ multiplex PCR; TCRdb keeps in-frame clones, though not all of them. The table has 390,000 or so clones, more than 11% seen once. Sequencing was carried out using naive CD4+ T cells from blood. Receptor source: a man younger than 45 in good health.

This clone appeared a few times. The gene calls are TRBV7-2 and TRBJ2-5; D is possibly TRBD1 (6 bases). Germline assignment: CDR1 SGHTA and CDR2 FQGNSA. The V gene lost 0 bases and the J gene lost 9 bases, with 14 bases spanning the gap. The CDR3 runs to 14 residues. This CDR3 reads CASSLAAGQMAQYF. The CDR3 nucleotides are TGTGCCAGCAGCTTAGCGGCAGGACAGATGGCCCAGTACTTC. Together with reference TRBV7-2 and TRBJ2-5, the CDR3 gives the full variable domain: GAGVSQSPSNKVTEKGKDVELRCDPISGHTALYWYRQSLGQGLEFLIYFQGNSAPDKSGLPSDRFSAERTGGSVSTLTIQRTQQEDSAVYLCASSLAAGQMAQYFGPGTRLLVL.

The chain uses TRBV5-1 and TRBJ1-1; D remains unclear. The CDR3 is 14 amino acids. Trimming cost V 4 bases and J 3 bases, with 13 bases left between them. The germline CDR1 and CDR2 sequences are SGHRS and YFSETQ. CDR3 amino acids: CASSHVALDTEAFF. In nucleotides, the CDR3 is TGCGCCAGCAGCCACGTCGCCCTCGACACTGAAGCTTTCTTT.

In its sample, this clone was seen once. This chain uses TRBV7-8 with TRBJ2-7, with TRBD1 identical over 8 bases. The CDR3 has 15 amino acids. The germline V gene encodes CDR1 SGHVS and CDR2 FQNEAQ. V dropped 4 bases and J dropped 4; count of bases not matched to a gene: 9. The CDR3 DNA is TGTGCCAGCAGCTCCCAAGGGACAGGATGGTACGAGCAGTACGTC. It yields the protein CASSSQGTGWYEQYV.

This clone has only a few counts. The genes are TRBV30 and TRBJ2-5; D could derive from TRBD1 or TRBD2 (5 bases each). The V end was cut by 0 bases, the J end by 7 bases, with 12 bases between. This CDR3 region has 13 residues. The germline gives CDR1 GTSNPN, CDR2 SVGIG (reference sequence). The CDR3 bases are TGTGCCTGGAGTGTTGAGGGGCAGGGGACCCAGTACTTC. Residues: CAWSVEGQGTQYF.

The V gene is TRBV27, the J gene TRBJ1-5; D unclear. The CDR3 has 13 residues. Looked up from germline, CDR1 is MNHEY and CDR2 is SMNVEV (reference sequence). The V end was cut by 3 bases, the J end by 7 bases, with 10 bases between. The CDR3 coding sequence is TGTGCCAGCAGTTTTGGTTCAGGACAGCCCCAGCATTTT. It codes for CASSFGSGQPQHF.